This is a list of T cell receptor beta chains from one sample in a study of blood T cell repertoires in COVID-19. Generated by immunoSEQ multiplex PCR, the TCRdb table keeps only in-frame clones and is missing some. The table shows some 96,000 clones, with 70% to 80% occurring only once. Sequencing used peripheral blood. These receptors all come from a man in his 70s with active or convalescent COVID-19. Each CDR3 is given with its conserved first and last residue. Fields, in order: clone size, J gene, V gene, CDR3 protein. The size of a clone is reported for some rows only, either as once, few or many, or as a class for expanded clones.

few | TRBJ2-1 | TRBV3-1/TRBV3-2 | CASRRTSGRADNEQFF
NA | TRBJ2-5 | TRBV5-4 | CASSPTRGRAETQYF
NA | TRBJ1-6 | TRBV27 | CASGAAEYNSPLHF
NA | TRBJ2-7 | TRBV4-1 | CASSPQETSGIYEQYF
NA | TRBJ2-1 | TRBV24-1 | CATSDRLAGSYNEQFF
NA | TRBJ2-2 | TRBV7-2 | CASSQGTVELFF
NA | TRBJ2-3 | TRBV3-1/TRBV3-2 | CASSQDGGLAVSTDTQYF
NA | TRBJ1-4 | TRBV3-1/TRBV3-2 | CASSQDRGKLFF
NA | TRBJ1-2 | TRBV6-5 | CASSTTGAGYGYTF
many | TRBJ2-3 | TRBV7-2 | CASSLASGRSDTQYF
NA | TRBJ1-4 | TRBV6-1 | CASSERELLALLFF
once | TRBJ2-2 | TRBV13 | CASQLNTGELFF
NA | TRBJ2-5 | TRBV7-8 | CASSLIGTSGGETQYF
NA | TRBJ1-4 | TRBV6-5 | CASSFVDRVGEKLFF
NA | TRBJ2-3 | TRBV24-1 | CATSDTSGFTDTQYF
NA | TRBJ2-5 | TRBV15 | CATSRVGSGGKTQYF
few | TRBJ2-3 | TRBV28 | CASSPPSGGGSTDTQYF
once | TRBJ2-1 | TRBV4-3 | CASSQREYNEQFF
NA | TRBJ2-5 | TRBV6-1 | CASSDLQGKETQYF
NA | TRBJ2-7 | TRBV5-6 | CASSLGLREGGEQYF
NA | TRBJ2-7 | TRBV5-1 | CASSSPDRGLGYEQYF
NA | TRBJ1-1 | TRBV3-1/TRBV3-2 | CASSYGTAGNTEAFF
once | TRBJ1-3 | TRBV9 | CASSRSSGNTIYF
NA | TRBJ2-7 | TRBV7-8 | CASSLARVVSSYEQYF
many | TRBJ1-5 | TRBV30 | CAWSHRESKPQHF